Listed below are T cell receptor beta chains from one sample, sequenced in a study of regulatory T cells in long-lasting Graves disease. One entry per CDR3 protein, called by TCRdb with MiXCR from the multiplex PCR reads. The sample records 450,000 to 600,000 distinct CDR3 sequences, around 15% being singletons. The same sample was also studied in work on T cells in Graves' hyperthyroidism and ophthalmopathy.

The sequences come from peripheral blood mononuclear cells (PBMCs), collected at new diagnosis, from a patient treated with antithyroid drugs. The receptors here all came from a man aged 40-50 years with Graves disease. CDR3s include the opening cysteine and the closing phenylalanine or tryptophan. A D gene is named only where the DNA matches it firmly. The size of a clone is reported for some rows only, either as once, few or many, or as a class for expanded clones.

clone_size,d_call,j_call,v_call,cdr3_nt,cdr3_aa
few,TRBD2,TRBJ2-3,TRBV28,TGTGCCAGCAGAGTTTACGGGGCTAGCGGTACAGATACGCAGTATTTT,CASRVYGASGTDTQYF
many,NA,TRBJ2-7,TRBV7-9,TGTGCCAGCAGCCCCGCGGCGGGACAGAGCTCCTACGAGCAGTACTTC,CASSPAAGQSSYEQYF
NA,NA,TRBJ2-4,TRBV27,TGTGCCAGCAGTTTAAAGGGCGGTGACAACATTCAGTACTTC,CASSLKGGDNIQYF
many,TRBD1,TRBJ1-1,TRBV5-1,TGCGCCAGCAGCCGTTTGACAGGGGCTGCTTTCTTT,CASSRLTGAAFF
NA,TRBD1,TRBJ2-4,TRBV20-1,TGCAGTGCTATACCCGGGACAGGGGCCAAAAACATTCAGTACTTC,CSAIPGTGAKNIQYF
many,NA,TRBJ1-1,TRBV6-1,TGCGCCAGCAGTGTTAACCCCTTTATGAACACTGAAGCTTTCTTT,CASSVNPFMNTEAFF
many,NA,TRBJ2-1,TRBV3-1,TGTGCCAGCAGCTTGTACCGGGCCCACAATGAGCAGTTCTTC,CASSLYRAHNEQFF
few,NA,TRBJ2-3,TRBV12-5,TGTGCTAGTGGTTTGGTGGATACGCAGTATTTT,CASGLVDTQYF
many,NA,TRBJ2-7,TRBV11-2,TGTGCCAGCAGCTCGTCCGTGAGGACCGCTTTCTACGAGCAGTACTTC,CASSSSVRTAFYEQYF
many,NA,TRBJ2-3,TRBV12-3/TRBV12-4,TGTGCCAGCAGTTTAACCCGTCCCACAGATACGCAGTATTTT,CASSLTRPTDTQYF
many,NA,TRBJ1-6,TRBV7-9,TGTGCCAGCAGCTTATTTCTTTCACCCCTCCACTTT,CASSLFLSPLHF
few,NA,TRBJ2-2,TRBV19,TGTGCCAGTAGTTGGAGGGGCGCGGATACCGGGGAGCTGTTTTTT,CASSWRGADTGELFF
few,NA,TRBJ1-6,TRBV30,TGTGCCTGGACGAGTCTGTCGAGCTCCTATAATTCACCCCTCCACTTT,CAWTSLSSSYNSPLHF
many,TRBD1,TRBJ2-5,TRBV9,TGTGCCAGCAGCGCAACCGGGACAGTATCAGAGACCCAGTACTTC,CASSATGTVSETQYF
many,TRBD2,TRBJ2-3,TRBV20-1,TGCAGTGCTAGTGCGGCGGGAGGACGAGATACGCAGTATTTT,CSASAAGGRDTQYF
few,NA,TRBJ2-2,TRBV2,TGTGCCAGCAGTGTAGGGGGAAAAACCGGGGAGCTGTTTTTT,CASSVGGKTGELFF
few,NA,TRBJ1-2,TRBV9,TGTGCCAGCAGCTCTCGGACAGCGCTGAACTATGGCTACACCTTC,CASSSRTALNYGYTF
many,NA,TRBJ2-2,TRBV5-6,TGTGCCAGCAGCTTGGCCGCAGGGGCGAACACCGGGGAGCTGTTTTTT,CASSLAAGANTGELFF
few,NA,TRBJ2-5,TRBV20-1,TGCAGTGCTAGTAGTCTAGCGACCCAAGAGACCCAGTACTTC,CSASSLATQETQYF
few,TRBD2,TRBJ2-5,TRBV9,TGTGCCAGCAGCGGGGACTATGAAGAGACCCAGTACTTC,CASSGDYEETQYF
many,NA,TRBJ2-7,TRBV7-8,TGTGCCAGCAGCCCTGGGACTCTTGAGCAGTACTTC,CASSPGTLEQYF
NA,TRBD2,TRBJ2-2,TRBV6-1,TGTGCCAGCAGACCTACTAGCGGCACCGGGGAGCTGTTTTTT,CASRPTSGTGELFF
many,NA,TRBJ2-1,TRBV30,TGTGCCTGGACCCTCCCCCTGCACAATGAGCAGTTCTTC,CAWTLPLHNEQFF
many,NA,TRBJ2-1,TRBV6-1,TGTGCCAGCAAGGGGGGCGTTGGTCACAATGAGCAGTTCTTC,CASKGGVGHNEQFF
NA,NA,TRBJ2-2,TRBV5-1,TGCGCCAGCAGCTTGGGAGTAGCGGCCTCAAGGGGCACCGGGGAGCTGTTTTTT,CASSLGVAASRGTGELFF
few,TRBD2,TRBJ2-1,TRBV6-1,TGTGCCAGCAGTGAAAAAGCGGGAGTTTTAAGGAATGAGCAGTTCTTC,CASSEKAGVLRNEQFF
many,NA,TRBJ2-3,TRBV2,TGTGCCAGCAAGGGGGGATACACAGATACGCAGTATTTT,CASKGGYTDTQYF
NA,NA,TRBJ2-7,TRBV2,TGTGCCAGCGGTCGGGACGTCTCCTACGAGCAGTACTTC,CASGRDVSYEQYF
many,NA,TRBJ1-6,TRBV28,TGTGCCAGCAGTTTGGCGAAATCACCCCTCCACTTT,CASSLAKSPLHF
few,TRBD1,TRBJ2-4,TRBV28,TGTGCCAGCACCCTAACCGGGACAGCAAAAAACATTCAGTACTTC,CASTLTGTAKNIQYF
once,NA,TRBJ2-5,TRBV29-1,TGCAGCGCCGTAAGAGGGTACCAAGAGACCCAGTACTTC,CSAVRGYQETQYF
many,NA,TRBJ2-1,TRBV6-2/TRBV6-3,TGTGCCAGCAGTGAATTCGGCAGGGGAAGCTCCTACAATGAGCAGTTCTTC,CASSEFGRGSSYNEQFF
NA,TRBD1,TRBJ2-6,TRBV12-3/TRBV12-4,TGTGCCAGCACCTCCGGGACAGCTGGGGCCAACGTCCTGACTTTC,CASTSGTAGANVLTF
many,NA,TRBJ2-7,TRBV20-1,TGCAGTGCTAGGATTACCTACGAGCAGTACTTC,CSARITYEQYF
many,NA,TRBJ1-6,TRBV3-1,TGTGCCAGCAGCCAAGAATCAGGTGATAATTCACCCCTCCACTTT,CASSQESGDNSPLHF
NA,NA,TRBJ2-7,TRBV11-1,TGTGCCAGCAGCTTAGACCTAATTCGCCCCGAGCAGTACTTC,CASSLDLIRPEQYF
many,NA,TRBJ2-7,TRBV12-3/TRBV12-4,TGTGCCAGCAGTATAGGATTAACAGGGTCCCCTGGGGAGCAGTACTTC,CASSIGLTGSPGEQYF
NA,TRBD2,TRBJ2-5,TRBV29-1,TGCAGCGTGCCAACGGGACTAGATCAAGAGACCCAGTACTTC,CSVPTGLDQETQYF
NA,NA,TRBJ2-3,TRBV29-1,TGCAGCGTTCAGGGACGTAGCACAGATACGCAGTATTTT,CSVQGRSTDTQYF
many,NA,TRBJ1-1,TRBV28,TGTGCCAGCACCTACGGAGGAATGGCTTTCTTT,CASTYGGMAFF
many,TRBD2,TRBJ2-5,TRBV12-3/TRBV12-4,TGTGCCAGCAGTTCCTCGGGACTAGCGGGAGGAGAGACCCAGTACTTC,CASSSSGLAGGETQYF
many,NA,TRBJ2-1,TRBV6-1,TGTGCCAGCAGTCCACAGGGTCGGTCCTACAATGAGCAGTTCTTC,CASSPQGRSYNEQFF
few,NA,TRBJ2-5,TRBV29-1,TGCAGCGTTGAAGGGGGACTTCCCACCGAGACCCAGTACTTC,CSVEGGLPTETQYF
NA,NA,TRBJ2-2,TRBV4-1,TGCGCCAGCAGCCAAGATCGTCGTAGGGCGAACACCGGGGAGCTGTTTTTT,CASSQDRRRANTGELFF
many,NA,TRBJ1-2,TRBV28,TGTGCCAGCAGCCTAGGGGCAGGGTTCGGCTATGGCTACACCTTC,CASSLGAGFGYGYTF